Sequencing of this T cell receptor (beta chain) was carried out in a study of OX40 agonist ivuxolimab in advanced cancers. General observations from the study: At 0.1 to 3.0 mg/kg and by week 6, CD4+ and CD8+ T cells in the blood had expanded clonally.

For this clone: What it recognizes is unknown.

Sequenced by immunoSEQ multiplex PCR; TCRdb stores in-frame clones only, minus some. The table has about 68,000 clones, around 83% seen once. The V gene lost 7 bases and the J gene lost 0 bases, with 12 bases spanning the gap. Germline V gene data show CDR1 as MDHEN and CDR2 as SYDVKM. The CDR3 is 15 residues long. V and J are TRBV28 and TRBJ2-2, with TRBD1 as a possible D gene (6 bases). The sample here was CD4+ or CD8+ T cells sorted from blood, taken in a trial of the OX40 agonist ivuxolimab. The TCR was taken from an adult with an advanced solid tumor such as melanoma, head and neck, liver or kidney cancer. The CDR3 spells CASIPGQPNTGELFF. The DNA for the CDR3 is TGTGCCAGCATTCCGGGACAACCGAACACCGGGGAGCTGTTTTTT.